This T cell receptor (beta chain) stems from a study of T cells in Graves' hyperthyroidism and ophthalmopathy. At the level of the study: It was at initial diagnosis, before any treatment, that peripheral blood was collected.

Germline assignment: CDR1 SGHVS and CDR2 FNYEAQ. The CDR3 runs 19 residues. The junction had 15 bases not matched to a gene; V was cut back by 3 bases and J by 4 bases. This clonotype was picked up a small number of times. RNA transcripts served as the template for amplifying TCR beta CDR3 regions. With the HTBI primer set, the TCR CDR3 went through a first round of RT-PCR. Using its own MiXCR run on the multiplex PCR reads, TCRdb lists one record per CDR3 protein. The sample yields roughly 700,000 distinct CDR3 sequences, over 35% seen once. Calling Graves' hyperthyroidism stable meant ophthalmopathy did not progress within 18 months. The study based diagnoses on clinical symptoms, serum thyroxine and TRAb, thyroid ultrasound and orbital computed tomography. It was 10 ml of fresh peripheral blood that supplied the PBMCs.

The gene calls are TRBV7-6 and TRBJ2-2; 9 bases match TRBD1. This TCR was recovered from a woman in her thirties or forties with Graves' hyperthyroidism. Sequenced: blood. Here the CDR3 DNA reads TGTGCCAGCAGCTTTGGGACAGGGACGTTGAAGCCGGGCACCGGGGAGCTGTTTTTT. Protein sequence: CASSFGTGTLKPGTGELFF.